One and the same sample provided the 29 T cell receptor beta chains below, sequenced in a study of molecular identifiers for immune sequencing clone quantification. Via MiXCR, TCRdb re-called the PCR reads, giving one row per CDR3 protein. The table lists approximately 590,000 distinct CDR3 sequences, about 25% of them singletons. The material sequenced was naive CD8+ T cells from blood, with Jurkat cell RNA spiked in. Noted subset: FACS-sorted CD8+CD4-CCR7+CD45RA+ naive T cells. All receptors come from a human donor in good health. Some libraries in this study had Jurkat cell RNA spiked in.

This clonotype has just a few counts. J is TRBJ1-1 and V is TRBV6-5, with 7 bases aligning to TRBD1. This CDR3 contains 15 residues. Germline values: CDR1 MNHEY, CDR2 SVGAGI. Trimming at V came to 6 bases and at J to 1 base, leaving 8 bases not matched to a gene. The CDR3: CASSYGQAANTEAFF. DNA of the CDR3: TGTGCCAGCAGCTACGGACAGGCGGCGAACACTGAAGCTTTCTTT.

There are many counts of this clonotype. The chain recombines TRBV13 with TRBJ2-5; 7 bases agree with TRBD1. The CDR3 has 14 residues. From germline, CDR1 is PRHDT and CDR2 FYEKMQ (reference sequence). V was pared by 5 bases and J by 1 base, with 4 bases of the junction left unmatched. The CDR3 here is CASSPRDSQETQYF. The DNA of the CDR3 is TGTGCCAGCAGCCCCCGGGACAGCCAAGAGACCCAGTACTTC. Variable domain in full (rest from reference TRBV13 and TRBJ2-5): AAGVIQSPRHLIKEKRETATLKCYPIPRHDTVYWYQQGPGQDPQFLISFYEKMQSDKGSIPDRFSAQQFSDYHSELNMSSLELGDSALYFCASSPRDSQETQYFGPGTRLLVL.

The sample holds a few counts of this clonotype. As DNA, the CDR3 is TGTGCCAGCAGCCTATATAACATCAATGAGCAGTTCTTC. This gives the protein CASSLYNINEQFF. The chain recombines TRBV6-2 or TRBV6-3 with TRBJ2-1; D is uncertain. The germline CDR1 and CDR2 sequences are MNHEY and SVGEGT. CDR3 length: 13 residues. Trimming removed 6 bases from V and 6 bases from J, with 12 bases in between.

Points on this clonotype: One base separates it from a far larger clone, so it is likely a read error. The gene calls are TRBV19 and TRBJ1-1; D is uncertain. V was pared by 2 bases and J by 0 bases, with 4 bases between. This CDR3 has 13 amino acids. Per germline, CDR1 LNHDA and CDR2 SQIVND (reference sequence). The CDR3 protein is CASSIPVNTEAFF. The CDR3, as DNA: TGTGCCAGTAGTATACCCGTGAACACTGAAGCTTTCTTT.

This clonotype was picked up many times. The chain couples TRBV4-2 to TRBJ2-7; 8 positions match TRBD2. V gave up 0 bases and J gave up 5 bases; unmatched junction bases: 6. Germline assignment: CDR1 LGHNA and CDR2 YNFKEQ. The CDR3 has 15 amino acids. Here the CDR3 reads CASSQDAAGDNEQYF. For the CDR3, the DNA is TGTGCCAGCAGCCAAGATGCAGCGGGAGACAACGAGCAGTACTTC.

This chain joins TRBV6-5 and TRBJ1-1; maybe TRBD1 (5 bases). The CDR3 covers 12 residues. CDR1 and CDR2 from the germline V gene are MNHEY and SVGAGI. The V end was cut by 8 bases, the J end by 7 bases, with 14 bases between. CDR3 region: CASGPPGREAFF. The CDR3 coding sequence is TGTGCCAGCGGTCCCCCGGGGCGTGAAGCTTTCTTT.

This CDR3 is CASSLIGRLSNQPQHF. DNA of the CDR3: TGTGCCAGCAGTTTAATTGGTAGATTGAGCAATCAGCCCCAGCATTTT. The rearrangement links TRBV28 to TRBJ1-5; D remains ambiguous. The CDR3 loop spans 16 amino acids. The germline V gene has CDR1 MDHEN and CDR2 SYDVKM. Trimming pared 2 bases from V and 1 base from J, leaving 12 bases between.

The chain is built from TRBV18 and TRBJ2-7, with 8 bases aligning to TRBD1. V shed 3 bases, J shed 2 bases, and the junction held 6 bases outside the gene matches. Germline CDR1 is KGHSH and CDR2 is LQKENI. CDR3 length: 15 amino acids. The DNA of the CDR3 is TGTGCCAGCTCACCGGGGACAGGAAACACCTACGAGCAGTACTTC. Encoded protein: CASSPGTGNTYEQYF.

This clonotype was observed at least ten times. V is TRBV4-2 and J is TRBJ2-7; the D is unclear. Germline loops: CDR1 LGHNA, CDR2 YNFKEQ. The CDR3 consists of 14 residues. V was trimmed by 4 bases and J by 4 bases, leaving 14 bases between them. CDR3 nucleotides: TGTGCCAGCAGCCTTGGGGTCGCTTCTTACGAGCAGTACTTC. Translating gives CASSLGVASYEQYF.

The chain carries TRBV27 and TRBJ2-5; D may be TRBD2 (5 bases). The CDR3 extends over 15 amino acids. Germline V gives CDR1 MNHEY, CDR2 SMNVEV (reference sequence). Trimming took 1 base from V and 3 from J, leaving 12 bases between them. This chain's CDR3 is CASSLCGLPEETQYF. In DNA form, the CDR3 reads TGTGCCAGCAGTTTATGCGGGCTACCCGAAGAGACCCAGTACTTC.

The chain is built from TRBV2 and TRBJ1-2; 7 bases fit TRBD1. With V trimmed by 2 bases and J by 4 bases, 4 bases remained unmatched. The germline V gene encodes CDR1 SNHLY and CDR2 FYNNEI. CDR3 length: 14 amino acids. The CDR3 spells CASSERDRAYGYTF. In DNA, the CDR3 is TGTGCCAGCAGTGAACGTGACAGGGCCTATGGCTACACCTTC.

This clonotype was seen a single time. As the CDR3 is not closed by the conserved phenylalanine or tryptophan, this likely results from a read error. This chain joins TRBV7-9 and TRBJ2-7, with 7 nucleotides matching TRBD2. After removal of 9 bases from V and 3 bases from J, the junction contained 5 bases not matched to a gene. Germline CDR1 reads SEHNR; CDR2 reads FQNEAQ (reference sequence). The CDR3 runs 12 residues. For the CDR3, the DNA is TGTGCCAGTGGGGGGGTAGACTACGAGCAGTACTCC. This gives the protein CASGGVDYEQYS.

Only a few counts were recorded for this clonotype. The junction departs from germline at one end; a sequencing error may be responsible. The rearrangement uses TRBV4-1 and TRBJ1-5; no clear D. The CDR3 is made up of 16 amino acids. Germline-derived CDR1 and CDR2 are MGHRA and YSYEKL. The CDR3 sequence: CASSQELRLSNQSQHF. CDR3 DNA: TGCGCCAGCAGCCAAGAGTTGAGGCTTAGCAATCAGTCCCAGCATTTT.

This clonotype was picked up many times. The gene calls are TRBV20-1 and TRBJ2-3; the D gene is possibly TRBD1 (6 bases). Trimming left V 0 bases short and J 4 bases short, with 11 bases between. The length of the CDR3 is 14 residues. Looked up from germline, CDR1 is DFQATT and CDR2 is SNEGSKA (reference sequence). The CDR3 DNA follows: TGCAGTGCTAGAGATCTCAGGGGCGCAGATACGCAGTATTTT. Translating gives CSARDLRGADTQYF.

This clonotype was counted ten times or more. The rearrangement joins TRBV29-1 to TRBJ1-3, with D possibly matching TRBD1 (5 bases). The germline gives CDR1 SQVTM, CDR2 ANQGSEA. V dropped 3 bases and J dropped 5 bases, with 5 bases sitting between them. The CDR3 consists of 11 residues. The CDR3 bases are TGCAGCGTTGAGGACAGAAACACCATATATTTT. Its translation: CSVEDRNTIYF.

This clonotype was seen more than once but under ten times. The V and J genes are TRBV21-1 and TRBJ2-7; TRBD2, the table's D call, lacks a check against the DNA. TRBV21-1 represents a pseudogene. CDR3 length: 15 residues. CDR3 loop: CASSTRTSGMRVQYF. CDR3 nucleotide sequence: TGTGCCAGCAGCACACGGACTAGCGGGATGAGGGTGCAGTACTTC.

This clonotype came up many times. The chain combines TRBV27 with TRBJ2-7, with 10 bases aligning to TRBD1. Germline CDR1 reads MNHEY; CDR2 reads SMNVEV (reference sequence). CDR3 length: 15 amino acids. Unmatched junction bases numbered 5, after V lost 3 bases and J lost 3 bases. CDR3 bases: TGTGCCAGCAGTTTGGGACAGGGGTTTATCTACGAGCAGTACTTC. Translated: CASSLGQGFIYEQYF.

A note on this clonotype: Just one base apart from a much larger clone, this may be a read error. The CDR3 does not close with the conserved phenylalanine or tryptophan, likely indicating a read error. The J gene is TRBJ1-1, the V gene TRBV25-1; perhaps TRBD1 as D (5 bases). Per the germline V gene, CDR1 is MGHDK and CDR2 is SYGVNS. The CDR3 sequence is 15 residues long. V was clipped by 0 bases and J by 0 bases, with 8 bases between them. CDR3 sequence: CASSEYQGLNTEAFS. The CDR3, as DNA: TGTGCCAGCAGTGAATATCAGGGTTTGAACACTGAAGCTTTCTCT.

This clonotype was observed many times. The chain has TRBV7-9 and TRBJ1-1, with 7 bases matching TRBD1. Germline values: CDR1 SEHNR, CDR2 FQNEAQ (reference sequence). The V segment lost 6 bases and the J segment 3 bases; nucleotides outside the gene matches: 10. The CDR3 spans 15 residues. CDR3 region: CASRRTGVSDTEAFF. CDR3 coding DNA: TGTGCCAGCAGACGCACAGGGGTAAGCGACACTGAAGCTTTCTTT.

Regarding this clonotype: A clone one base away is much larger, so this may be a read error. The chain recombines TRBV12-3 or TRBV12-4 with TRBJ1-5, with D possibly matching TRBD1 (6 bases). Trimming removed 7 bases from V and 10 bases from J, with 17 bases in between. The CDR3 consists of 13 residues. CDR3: CASTYRDVRPQHF. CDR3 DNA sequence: TGTGCCAGCACTTACAGGGATGTAAGACCCCAGCATTTT.

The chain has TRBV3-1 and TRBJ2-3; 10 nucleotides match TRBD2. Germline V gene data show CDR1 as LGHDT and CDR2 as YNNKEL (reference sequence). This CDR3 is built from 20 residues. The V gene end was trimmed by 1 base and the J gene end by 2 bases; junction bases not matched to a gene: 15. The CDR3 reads CASSQGPSSGGPSVTDTQYF. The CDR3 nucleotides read TGTGCCAGCAGCCAAGGCCCGTCTAGCGGGGGCCCCTCCGTCACAGATACGCAGTATTTT.

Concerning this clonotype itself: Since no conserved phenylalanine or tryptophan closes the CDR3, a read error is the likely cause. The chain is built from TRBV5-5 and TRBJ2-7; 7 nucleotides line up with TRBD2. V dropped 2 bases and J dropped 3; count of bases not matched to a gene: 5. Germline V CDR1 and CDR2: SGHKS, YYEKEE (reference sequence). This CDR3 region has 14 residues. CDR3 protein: CASSFGAGFYEQYL. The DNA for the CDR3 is TGTGCCAGCAGCTTTGGAGCGGGATTCTACGAGCAGTACCTC.

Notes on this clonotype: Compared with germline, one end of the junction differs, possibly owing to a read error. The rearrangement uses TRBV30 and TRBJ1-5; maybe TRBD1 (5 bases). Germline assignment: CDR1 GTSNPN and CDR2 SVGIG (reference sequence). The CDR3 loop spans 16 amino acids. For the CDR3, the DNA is TGTACCTGGAGCACTCCGGGGGTCAGTTTCAATCAGCCCCAGCATTTT. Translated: CTWSTPGVSFNQPQHF. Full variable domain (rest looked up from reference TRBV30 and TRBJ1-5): SQTIHQWPATLVQPVGSPLSLECTVEGTSNPNLYWYRQAAGRGLQLLFYSVGIGQISSEVPQNLSASRPQDRQFILSSKKLLLSDSGFYLCTWSTPGVSFNQPQHFGDGTRLSIL.

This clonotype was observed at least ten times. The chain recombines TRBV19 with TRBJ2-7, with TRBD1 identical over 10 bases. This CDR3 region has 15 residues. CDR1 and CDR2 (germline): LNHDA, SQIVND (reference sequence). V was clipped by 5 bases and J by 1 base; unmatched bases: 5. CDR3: CASSLGTGESYEQYF. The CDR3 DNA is TGTGCCAGTAGTCTTGGGACAGGGGAGTCCTACGAGCAGTACTTC.

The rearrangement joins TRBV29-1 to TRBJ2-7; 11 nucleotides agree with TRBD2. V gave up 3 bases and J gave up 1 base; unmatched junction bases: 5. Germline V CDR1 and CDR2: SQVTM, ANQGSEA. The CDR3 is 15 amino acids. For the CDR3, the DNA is TGCAGCGTTGAGGTTAGCGGGAGGGCTTCCTACGAGCAGTACTTC. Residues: CSVEVSGRASYEQYF.

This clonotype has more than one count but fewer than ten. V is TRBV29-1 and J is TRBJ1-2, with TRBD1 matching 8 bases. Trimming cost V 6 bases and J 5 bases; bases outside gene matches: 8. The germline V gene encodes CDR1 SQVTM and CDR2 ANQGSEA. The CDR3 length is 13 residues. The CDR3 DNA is TGCAGCGTGGATCCAGGGGGCAGTTATGGCTACACCTTC. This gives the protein CSVDPGGSYGYTF.

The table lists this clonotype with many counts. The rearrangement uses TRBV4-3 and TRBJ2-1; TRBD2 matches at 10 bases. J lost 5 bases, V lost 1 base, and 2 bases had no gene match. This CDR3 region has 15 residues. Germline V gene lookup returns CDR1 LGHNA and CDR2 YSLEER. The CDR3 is CASSQASGSHNEQFF. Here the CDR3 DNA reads TGCGCCAGCAGCCAAGCTAGCGGGAGTCACAATGAGCAGTTCTTC.

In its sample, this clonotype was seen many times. The CDR3 region is CASSPGQGLEKLFF. In DNA, the CDR3 is TGTGCCAGCAGCCCGGGACAGGGCCTTGAAAAACTGTTTTTT. V gene TRBV6-2 or TRBV6-3 combines with J gene TRBJ1-4, with 9 bases aligning to TRBD1. Germline assignment: CDR1 MNHEY and CDR2 SVGEGT. The CDR3 runs 14 residues. J lost 7 bases, V lost 6 bases, and 6 bases had no gene match.

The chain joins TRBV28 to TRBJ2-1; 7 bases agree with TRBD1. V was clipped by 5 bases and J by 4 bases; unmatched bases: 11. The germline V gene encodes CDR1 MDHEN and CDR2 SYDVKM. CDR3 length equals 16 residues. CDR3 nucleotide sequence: TGTGCCAGCAGTCCCCTTACAGGGGTGGGGTACAATGAGCAGTTCTTC. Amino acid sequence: CASSPLTGVGYNEQFF.